A single sample gave rise to the 2 T cell receptor beta chains below, sequenced in a study of cytomegalovirus exposure and HLA in healthy donors. With 60 Vbeta and 13 Jbeta primers, the PCR was carried out. Profiling relied on immunoSEQ multiplex PCR, and the TCRdb table lists in-frame clones only, not all of them. Of roughly 200,000 clones detected, over 70% appear once; the ten largest clones hold more than 5%. The specimen was PBMCs. These receptors came from a man in his forties in good health and CMV-seronegative.

This clone was detected a few times. The chain is built from TRBV18 and TRBJ2-1; TRBD2 matches 10 bases. The J segment lost 3 bases and the V segment lost 3 bases, leaving 5 bases of the junction unmatched. This CDR3 region has 16 residues. Germline CDR1 and CDR2: KGHSH and LQKENI. The CDR3 loop is CASSPPASGGYNEQFF. The CDR3 DNA sequence: TGTGCCAGCTCACCCCCGGCTAGCGGGGGCTACAATGAGCAGTTCTTC.

The V call is TRBV10-3, the J call TRBJ1-2, with TRBD1 matching 10 bases. V dropped 4 bases and J dropped 6; count of bases not matched to a gene: 5. The CDR3 spans 14 residues. The V gene's germline CDR1 is ENHRY and CDR2 SYGVKD. For the CDR3, the DNA is TGTGCCATCAGTGCTGACAGGGGGCCGAATGGCTACACCTTC. Translating gives CAISADRGPNGYTF.